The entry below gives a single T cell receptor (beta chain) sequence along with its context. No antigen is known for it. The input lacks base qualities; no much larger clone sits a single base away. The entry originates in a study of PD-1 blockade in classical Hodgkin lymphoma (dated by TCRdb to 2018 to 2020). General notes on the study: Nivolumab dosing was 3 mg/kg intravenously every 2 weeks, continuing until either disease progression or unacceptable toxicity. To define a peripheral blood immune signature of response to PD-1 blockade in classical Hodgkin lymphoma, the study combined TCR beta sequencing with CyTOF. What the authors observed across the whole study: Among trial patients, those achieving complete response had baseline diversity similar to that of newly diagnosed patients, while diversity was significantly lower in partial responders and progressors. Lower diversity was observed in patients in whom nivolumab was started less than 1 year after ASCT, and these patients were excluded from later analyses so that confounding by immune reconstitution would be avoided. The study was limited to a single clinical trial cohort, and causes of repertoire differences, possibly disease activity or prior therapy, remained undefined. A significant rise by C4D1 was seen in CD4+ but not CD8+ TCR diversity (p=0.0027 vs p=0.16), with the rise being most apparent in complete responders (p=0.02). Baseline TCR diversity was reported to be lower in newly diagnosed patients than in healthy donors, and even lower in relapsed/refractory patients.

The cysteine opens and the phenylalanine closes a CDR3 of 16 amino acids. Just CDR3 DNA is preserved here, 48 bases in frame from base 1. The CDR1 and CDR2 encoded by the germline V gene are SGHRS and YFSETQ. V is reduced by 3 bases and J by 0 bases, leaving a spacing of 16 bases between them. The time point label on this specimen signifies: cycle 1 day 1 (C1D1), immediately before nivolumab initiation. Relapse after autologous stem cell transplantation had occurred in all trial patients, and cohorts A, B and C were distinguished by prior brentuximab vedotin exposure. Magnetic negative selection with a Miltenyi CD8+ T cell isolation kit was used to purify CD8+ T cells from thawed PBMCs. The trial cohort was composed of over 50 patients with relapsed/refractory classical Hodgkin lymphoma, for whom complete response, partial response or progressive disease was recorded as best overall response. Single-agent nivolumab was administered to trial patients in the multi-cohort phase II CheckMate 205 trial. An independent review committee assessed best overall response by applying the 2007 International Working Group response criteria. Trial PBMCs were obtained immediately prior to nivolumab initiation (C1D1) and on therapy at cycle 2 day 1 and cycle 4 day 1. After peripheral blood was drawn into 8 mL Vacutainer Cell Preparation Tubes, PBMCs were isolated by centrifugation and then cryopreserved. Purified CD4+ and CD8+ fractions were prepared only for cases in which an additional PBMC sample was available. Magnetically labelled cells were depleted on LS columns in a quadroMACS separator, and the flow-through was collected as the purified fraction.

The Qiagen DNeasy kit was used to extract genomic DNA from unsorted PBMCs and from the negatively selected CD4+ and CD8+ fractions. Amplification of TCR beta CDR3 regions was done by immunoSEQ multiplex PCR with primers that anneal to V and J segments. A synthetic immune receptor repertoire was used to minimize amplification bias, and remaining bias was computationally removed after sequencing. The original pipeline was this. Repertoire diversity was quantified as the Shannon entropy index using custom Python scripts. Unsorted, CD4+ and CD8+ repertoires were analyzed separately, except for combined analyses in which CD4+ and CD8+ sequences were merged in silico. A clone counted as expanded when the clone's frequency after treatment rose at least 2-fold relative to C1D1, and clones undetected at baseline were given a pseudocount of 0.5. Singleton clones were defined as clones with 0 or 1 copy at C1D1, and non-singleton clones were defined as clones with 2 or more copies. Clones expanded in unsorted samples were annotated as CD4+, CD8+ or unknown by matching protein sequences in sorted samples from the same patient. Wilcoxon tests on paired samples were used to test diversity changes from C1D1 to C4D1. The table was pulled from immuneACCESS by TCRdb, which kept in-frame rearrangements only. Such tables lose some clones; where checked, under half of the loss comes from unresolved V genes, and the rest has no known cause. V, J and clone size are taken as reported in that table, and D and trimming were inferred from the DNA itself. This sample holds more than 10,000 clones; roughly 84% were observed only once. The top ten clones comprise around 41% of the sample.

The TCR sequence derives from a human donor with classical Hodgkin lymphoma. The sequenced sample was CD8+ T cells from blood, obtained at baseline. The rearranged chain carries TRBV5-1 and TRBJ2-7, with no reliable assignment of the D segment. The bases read TGCGCCAGCAGCTCCGAACCCCCCCTGACCTCCTACGAGCAGTACTTC. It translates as CASSSEPPLTSYEQYF.